This T cell receptor (beta chain) was identified in a study of shared clonotypes between healthy human individuals. Study-wide findings and caveats: Sequencing depth was a factor that was expected to affect clonotype sharing among donors.

In germline, CDR1 is SNHLY, CDR2 FYNNEI. V shed 1 base and J shed 11 bases, with 12 bases lying between them. The CDR3 sequence is 12 residues long. A note on this clone: Antigen: not known.

Replicate PCRs run on sorted subsets employed 200 ng DNA, approximately 30,000 T cell genomes. Source study methods: Junction-only sequences produced by ImmunoSEQ had no quality scores, so filtering differed. Profiled with immunoSEQ multiplex PCR; TCRdb holds only in-frame clones, not every one. For V, J and clone size, that table is used; D and trimming come from the DNA. This sample has about 1 million clones, with 60% to 80% found just once. Subsets obtained from CD4+ cells comprised CD45RA+ naive and CD45RA-negative memory cells. Material: memory CD4+ T cells sorted from blood. Subset indicated: CD45RA-negative fraction. This chain uses TRBV2 with TRBJ2-7; no clear D gene. This TCR derives from a man aged 18 to 29 in good health. This chain's CDR3 is CASSEDTLEEYF. In nucleotides, the CDR3 is TGTGCCAGCAGTGAAGACACCTTAGAGGAGTACTTC.